This is a list of T cell receptor beta chains from one sample in a study of OX40 agonist ivuxolimab in advanced cancers. Data came from immunoSEQ multiplex PCR; TCRdb stores just in-frame clones and leaves some out. In the table there are roughly 66,000 clones, roughly four fifths of which are singletons. This sample comprised CD4+ or CD8+ T cells sorted from blood, obtained in a trial of the OX40 agonist ivuxolimab. The receptor set was obtained from an adult with an advanced solid tumor such as melanoma, head and neck, liver or kidney cancer. CDR3s include the opening cysteine and the closing phenylalanine or tryptophan. Each record gives: J gene, V gene, D gene, clone size, CDR3 DNA, CDR3 protein. D genes are given only for firm matches. Clone sizes are given selectively: once, few, many, or a class where the clone is expanded.

>TRBJ2-1|TRBV10-3|NA|once
TGTGCCATCAGAGATTCACAGGGAGGCTCCTACAATGAGCAGTTCTTC
CAIRDSQGGSYNEQFF
>TRBJ1-3|TRBV6-6|NA|NA
TGTGCCAGCAGTTATCGGCCGTACTCTGGAAACACCATATATTTT
CASSYRPYSGNTIYF
>TRBJ2-5|TRBV11-2|NA|NA
TGTGCCAGCAGTCGTATGGTAGAGACCCAGTACTTC
CASSRMVETQYF
>TRBJ2-3|TRBV7-2|NA|NA
TGTGCCAGCAGCTTTAGGACCACGAATACGCAGTATTTT
CASSFRTTNTQYF
>TRBJ2-1|TRBV10-1|TRBD2|NA
TGCGCCAGCACGCCCGGTCGCGCGGGAGGGTCTTTTGAGCAGTTCTTC
CASTPGRAGGSFEQFF
>TRBJ2-5|TRBV6-1|NA|NA
TGTGCCAGCAGCGGGACAGTGGGAGGGGAGACCCAGTACTTC
CASSGTVGGETQYF
>TRBJ2-5|TRBV19|TRBD2|few
TGTGCCAGCCGACTAGCGGGAGAGACCCAGTACTTC
CASRLAGETQYF
>TRBJ2-3|TRBV5-6|NA|once
TGTGCCAGCAGCTTGAACGCGGTGGCAGATACGCAGTATTTT
CASSLNAVADTQYF
>TRBJ1-3|TRBV19|NA|once
TGTGCCAGTAGTACGAGGACAGACTATGGAAACACCATATATTTT
CASSTRTDYGNTIYF
>TRBJ2-1|TRBV4-2|TRBD2|NA
TGTGCCAGCAGCCAACCCAGACTAGCGGGAGGAAGTGATGAGCAGTTCTTC
CASSQPRLAGGSDEQFF
>TRBJ1-5|TRBV5-1|TRBD1|NA
TGCGCCAGCAGCTTGTCAGGGGGGGACAATCAGCCCCAGCATTTT
CASSLSGGDNQPQHF
>TRBJ1-2|TRBV10-2|TRBD1|once
TGCGCCAGCAGCCCTGGACAGGGGAACTATGGCTACACCTTC
CASSPGQGNYGYTF
>TRBJ1-2|TRBV5-1|TRBD1|NA
TGCGCCAGCAGCTTGGACGCAGGGGGCCGCGGCTACACCTTC
CASSLDAGGRGYTF
>TRBJ2-1|TRBV11-2|TRBD2|NA
TGTGCCAGCAGCACCCGGACTAGCGGGAGCAATGAGCAGTTCTTC
CASSTRTSGSNEQFF
>TRBJ2-7|TRBV6-5|TRBD1|NA
TGTGCCAGCAGAAGACAGGGTGTGATGACCTACGAGCAGTACTTC
CASRRQGVMTYEQYF
>TRBJ2-3|TRBV11-2|NA|NA
TGTGCCAGCAGCCGCGGGGCGCCTAGCACAGATACGCAGTATTTT
CASSRGAPSTDTQYF
>TRBJ2-7|TRBV2|TRBD1|NA
TGTGCCAGCAGGGTCACAGGGGTCGGCTCCTACGAGCAGTACTTC
CASRVTGVGSYEQYF
>TRBJ2-5|TRBV28|TRBD2|NA
TGTGCCAGCAGTTTATTAGCTAGCGGGAGGGGGGAGACCCAGTACTTC
CASSLLASGRGETQYF
>TRBJ2-3|TRBV10-3|NA|once
TGTGCCATCAGCCCTGCACACACAGATACGCAGTATTTT
CAISPAHTDTQYF
>TRBJ2-7|TRBV15|NA|NA
TGTGCCACCAGCTCCGACAGCATCTACGAGCAGTACTTC
CATSSDSIYEQYF
>TRBJ2-2|TRBV7-2|NA|NA
TGTGCCAGCAGCTTAGGCCTTGACATTGTTGGCGGGGAGCTGTTTTTT
CASSLGLDIVGGELFF
>TRBJ2-5|TRBV5-1|NA|once
TGCGCCAGCAGCCTAGAGACCTCGGTGGCCCAGTACTTC
CASSLETSVAQYF
>TRBJ2-7|TRBV28|NA|once
TGTGCCAGCAGAGGGGGGGCCCCTTCCTACGAGCAGTACTTC
CASRGGAPSYEQYF
>TRBJ2-7|TRBV15|TRBD1|NA
TGTGCCACCAGCTCAAGTTTGGGGACAGGGGCCTCCTACGAGCAGTACTTC
CATSSSLGTGASYEQYF
>TRBJ2-1|TRBV18|TRBD2|NA
TGTGCCAGCTCACCGATGGGGGCGGGAGGGTCCTACAATGAGCAGTTCTTC
CASSPMGAGGSYNEQFF
>TRBJ1-2|TRBV20-1|NA|NA
TGCAGTGCCTCGCGAGCGGAGGGCTACACCTTC
CSASRAEGYTF
>TRBJ2-7|TRBV19|TRBD2|NA
TGTGCCAGTAGTACGCTAGCGGGACCCATCTACGAGCAGTACTTC
CASSTLAGPIYEQYF
>TRBJ1-5|TRBV27|NA|NA
TGTGCCAGCAGTTCACAGGGTAGGGTCAATCAGCCCCAGCATTTT
CASSSQGRVNQPQHF